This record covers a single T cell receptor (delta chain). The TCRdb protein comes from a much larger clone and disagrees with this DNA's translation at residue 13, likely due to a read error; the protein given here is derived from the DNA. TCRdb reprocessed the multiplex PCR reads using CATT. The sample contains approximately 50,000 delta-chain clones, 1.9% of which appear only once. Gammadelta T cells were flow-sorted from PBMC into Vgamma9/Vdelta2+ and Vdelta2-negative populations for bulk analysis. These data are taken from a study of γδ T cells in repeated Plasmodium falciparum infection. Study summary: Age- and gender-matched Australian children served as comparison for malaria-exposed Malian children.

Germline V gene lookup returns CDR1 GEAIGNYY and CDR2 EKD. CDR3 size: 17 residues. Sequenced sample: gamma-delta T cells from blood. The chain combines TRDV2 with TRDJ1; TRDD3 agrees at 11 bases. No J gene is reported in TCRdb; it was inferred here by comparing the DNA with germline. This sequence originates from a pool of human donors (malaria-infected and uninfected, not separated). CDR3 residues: CACDPLLGDNGAEKLIF. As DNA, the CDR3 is TGTGCCTGTGACCCCCTACTGGGGGATAACGGGGCCGAGAAACTCATCTTT.